One sample yielded the 16 T cell receptor beta chains listed below, sequenced in a study of cytomegalovirus exposure and HLA in healthy donors. 13 Jbeta primers and 60 Vbeta primers were used for the PCR. Here immunoSEQ multiplex PCR was the method, and the copy in TCRdb shows in-frame clones only, minus some. The table includes about 160,000 clones, around four fifths detected once. Sample: PBMCs. Every receptor here comes from a girl aged 2-15 years in good health and CMV-seropositive.

The chain has TRBV30 and TRBJ2-5; a weak D match, TRBD1 (5 bases). The V and J ends lost 2 bases and 4 bases respectively, with 8 bases between them. The germline V gene has CDR1 GTSNPN and CDR2 SVGIG (reference sequence). This CDR3 spans 12 amino acids. The CDR3 reads CAWSSTGETQYF. The CDR3 coding sequence is TGTGCCTGGAGTTCTACAGGAGAGACCCAGTACTTC.

This chain links TRBV5-1 with TRBJ1-1, with TRBD1 matching over 7 bases. This CDR3 has 16 residues. V was pared by 3 bases and J by 1 base, with 9 bases of the junction left unmatched. Germline lookup yields CDR1 SGHRS and CDR2 YFSETQ. The CDR3 coding sequence is TGCGCCAGCAGCTGGCCCCAGACAGGGAGGAACACTGAAGCTTTCTTT. Amino acid sequence: CASSWPQTGRNTEAFF. Filled out from reference TRBV5-1 and TRBJ1-1, the complete variable domain reads KAGVTQTPRYLIKTRGQQVTLSCSPISGHRSVSWYQQTPGQGLQFLFEYFSETQRNKGNFPGRFSGRQFSNSRSEMNVSTLELGDSALYLCASSWPQTGRNTEAFFGQGTRLTVV.

This clone was observed a handful of times. The chain links TRBV5-1 to TRBJ2-1; D gene uncertain. The germline gives CDR1 SGHRS, CDR2 YFSETQ. V shed 2 bases and J shed 0 bases, with 6 bases lying between them. The CDR3 is 14 amino acids. DNA of the CDR3: TGCGCCAGCAGCTTACAGAGCTCCTACAATGAGCAGTTCTTC. It is translated as CASSLQSSYNEQFF.

This chain joins TRBV7-2 and TRBJ2-7; 12 bases are shared with TRBD2. The junction had 6 bases not matched to a gene; V was cut back by 6 bases and J by 6 bases. The CDR3 totals 14 residues. The germline CDR1 and CDR2 sequences are SGHTA and FQGNSA. CDR3 coding DNA: TGTGCCAGCAGTCGGACTAGCGGGAAGGCCGAGCAGTACTTC. Encoded protein: CASSRTSGKAEQYF.

The chain couples TRBV4-2 to TRBJ2-1; TRBD2 matches 11 bases. There are 15 residues in the CDR3. The V gene's germline CDR1 is LGHNA and CDR2 YNFKEQ. V trimming: 5 bases; J trimming: 4 bases; junction bases outside the gene matches: 4. The CDR3 here is CASSVTSGEYNEQFF. CDR3 nucleotide sequence: TGTGCCAGCAGCGTGACTAGCGGGGAGTACAATGAGCAGTTCTTC.

The V gene is TRBV25-1, the J gene TRBJ1-2, with D maybe TRBD1 (5 bases). Germline loops: CDR1 MGHDK, CDR2 SYGVNS. This CDR3 is 13 amino acids long. V dropped 6 bases and J dropped 4 bases, with 12 bases sitting between them. CDR3 residues: CASRRLQGYGYTF. The CDR3 nucleotides read TGTGCCAGCAGGAGACTCCAGGGCTATGGCTACACCTTC.

V is TRBV5-6 and J is TRBJ2-7, with no clear D. V lost 3 bases to trimming and J lost 5 bases, with 6 bases between them. The CDR3 totals 11 residues. CDR1 and CDR2 from the germline V gene are SGHDT and YYEEEE. The CDR3 here is CASSWSDEQYF. The CDR3 DNA reads as TGTGCCAGCAGCTGGAGCGACGAGCAGTACTTC.

The chain couples TRBV5-1 to TRBJ1-3; 9 bases fit TRBD1. CDR3 length: 17 amino acids. Germline trimming cut 4 bases from V and 4 bases from J; bases unmatched to any gene: 12. Germline assignment: CDR1 SGHRS and CDR2 YFSETQ. The CDR3 protein is CASSLAPAGQGGNTIYF. CDR3 DNA: TGCGCCAGCAGCCTAGCCCCGGCGGGACAGGGAGGAAACACCATATATTTT.

The chain joins TRBV10-3 to TRBJ1-3; 7 bases map to TRBD1. The germline gives CDR1 ENHRY, CDR2 SYGVKD. The CDR3 runs to 16 residues. V was pared by 2 bases and J by 0 bases, with 4 bases of the junction left unmatched. The DNA for the CDR3 is TGTGCCATCAGTGAGGGACAGGTTTCCTCTGGAAACACCATATATTTT. This gives the protein CAISEGQVSSGNTIYF.

V and J are TRBV5-1 and TRBJ2-1; no clear D. Trimming left V 0 bases short and J 6 bases short, with 10 bases between. The length of the CDR3 is 14 residues. Looked up from germline, CDR1 is SGHRS and CDR2 is YFSETQ. CDR3 sequence (DNA): TGCGCCAGCAGCTTGGAGCCCCCTGGCAATGAGCAGTTCTTC. Translating it yields CASSLEPPGNEQFF. The complete variable domain, with remaining parts taken from reference TRBV5-1 and TRBJ2-1, reads KAGVTQTPRYLIKTRGQQVTLSCSPISGHRSVSWYQQTPGQGLQFLFEYFSETQRNKGNFPGRFSGRQFSNSRSEMNVSTLELGDSALYLCASSLEPPGNEQFFGPGTRLTVL.

This chain uses TRBV7-9 with TRBJ2-5; 11 bases map to TRBD1. V lost 5 bases to trimming and J lost 5 bases; unmatched junction nucleotides: 7. CDR3 length: 15 residues. The germline V gene has CDR1 SEHNR and CDR2 FQNEAQ (reference sequence). This CDR3 reads CASSPRTGGVETQYF. The CDR3 DNA follows: TGTGCCAGCAGCCCCCGGACAGGGGGCGTGGAGACCCAGTACTTC.

The table lists this clone with a count of one. This rearrangement joins TRBV30 to TRBJ1-2; 8 nucleotides align to TRBD1. CDR1 and CDR2 (germline): GTSNPN, SVGIG (reference sequence). The CDR3 loop spans 14 amino acids. The V segment lost 2 bases and the J segment 4 bases; nucleotides outside the gene matches: 6. Here the CDR3 DNA reads TGTGCCTGGAGTCCAGCAGGGGGCCCCTATGGCTACACCTTC. Protein: CAWSPAGGPYGYTF. Full variable domain (outside the CDR3, taken from reference TRBV30 and TRBJ1-2): SQTIHQWPATLVQPVGSPLSLECTVEGTSNPNLYWYRQAAGRGLQLLFYSVGIGQISSEVPQNLSASRPQDRQFILSSKKLLLSDSGFYLCAWSPAGGPYGYTFGSGTRLTVV.

This chain connects TRBV27 to TRBJ2-1; 9 bases line up with TRBD1. V trimming: 8 bases; J trimming: 4 bases; junction bases outside the gene matches: 6. The CDR3 consists of 14 residues. Per the germline V gene, CDR1 is MNHEY and CDR2 is SMNVEV (reference sequence). The CDR3 DNA reads as TGTGCCAGCCGGCCGGGACAGGGTTACAATGAGCAGTTCTTC. This sequence encodes CASRPGQGYNEQFF.

The chain carries TRBV19 and TRBJ1-1; D is ambiguous. V lost 7 bases and J 3 bases, leaving 9 bases between the germline ends. The CDR3 runs to 12 residues. Germline V gene lookup returns CDR1 LNHDA and CDR2 SQIVND (reference sequence). CDR3 bases: TGTGCCAGTATTGGCAGGTACACTGAAGCTTTCTTT. It translates to CASIGRYTEAFF.

The rearrangement links TRBV30 to TRBJ2-7; a weak D match, TRBD2 (5 bases). With 3 bases removed from V and 0 bases from J, the gap between germline ends came to 12 bases. Germline CDR1 GTSNPN, CDR2 SVGIG (reference sequence). CDR3 length equals 14 residues. CDR3 amino acids: CAWRASWASYEQYF. CDR3 nucleotide sequence: TGTGCCTGGAGGGCTAGCTGGGCCTCCTACGAGCAGTACTTC.

DNA of the CDR3: TGTGCCAGCGGTCCAGGGGCAGGGATTGGGAACACTGAAGCTTTCTTT. This sequence encodes CASGPGAGIGNTEAFF. The V call is TRBV7-9, the J call TRBJ1-1; weak D call: TRBD1 (6 bases). The CDR3 totals 16 residues. Germline V gives CDR1 SEHNR, CDR2 FQNEAQ (reference sequence). V shed 8 bases and J shed 1 base, with 20 bases lying between them.